What follows are 14 T cell receptor beta chains derived from one specimen sequenced in a study of T-cell reconstitution after alpha-beta-depleted transplantation in children. Study-wide results and caveats: Newly made T cells mostly supplied T-cell counts and diversity one year after transplant.

Researchers prepared the TCRbeta library using unique molecular identifiers, the study reports. TCRdb re-called the PCR reads with MiXCR, one entry per CDR3 protein. The table shows 250,000 to 300,000 distinct CDR3 sequences, with 7.5% to 9% occurring only once. Their target antigens are unknown. Source: peripheral blood, taken 360 days after TCRalphabeta/CD19-depleted stem cell transplant. The receptors come from a female patient between 2 and 15 years old who had a stem cell transplant for Fanconi anemia, so the T cells may come from the graft donor.

This clonotype has a handful of counts. The V gene is TRBV5-1, the J gene TRBJ2-4; D uncertain. CDR3 length equals 13 residues. CDR1 and CDR2 (germline): SGHRS, YFSETQ. V shed 6 bases and J shed 0 bases, with 7 bases lying between them. The DNA of the CDR3 is TGCGCCAGCACAGAAGAAGCCAAAAACATTCAGTACTTC. Its protein is CASTEEAKNIQYF.

This clonotype was seen repeatedly, ten times or more. The chain carries TRBV27 and TRBJ2-3, with D tentatively TRBD1 or TRBD2 (5 bases each). The V end lost 5 bases, the J end lost 5 bases, and 5 bases lay between the germline ends. CDR1 is MNHEY, CDR2 SMNVEV, per germline (reference sequence). There are 11 residues in the CDR3. CDR3 sequence reads: CASSGGDTQYF. The CDR3 DNA is TGTGCCAGCAGTGGGGGAGATACGCAGTATTTT.

This clonotype was detected many times. This chain joins TRBV20-1 and TRBJ2-4; tentatively, D is TRBD2 (6 bases). Germline V gene lookup returns CDR1 DFQATT and CDR2 SNEGSKA (reference sequence). Trimming removed 0 bases from V and 8 bases from J, with 17 bases in between. The CDR3 contains 15 residues. The CDR3 loop is CSARDQRGGNYIQYF. In DNA, the CDR3 is TGCAGTGCTAGAGATCAGAGGGGAGGAAATTACATTCAGTACTTC.

This clonotype appeared a few times. The chain uses TRBV25-1 and TRBJ2-2; no firm D call. The germline V gene has CDR1 MGHDK and CDR2 SYGVNS. Trimming took off 3 bases at V and 0 bases at J, with 5 bases between the two ends. The CDR3 extends over 14 amino acids. DNA for the CDR3: TGTGCCAGCAGTGACTTCTCGAACACCGGGGAGCTGTTTTTT. It specifies CASSDFSNTGELFF.

The chain joins TRBV7-9 to TRBJ1-4; a weak D match, TRBD1 (5 bases). The V end was cut by 4 bases, the J end by 8 bases, with 11 bases between. In germline, CDR1 is SEHNR, CDR2 FQNEAQ (reference sequence). The CDR3 is 13 amino acids. In DNA, the CDR3 is TGTGCCAGCAGCTCGGGGGGGGGAGAAAAACTGTTTTTT. Amino acids: CASSSGGGEKLFF.

This chain connects TRBV19 to TRBJ2-2; 7 bases line up with TRBD1. Trimming at V came to 6 bases and at J to 5 bases, leaving 9 bases not matched to a gene. CDR3 length: 15 amino acids. Germline V lookup: CDR1 LNHDA, CDR2 SQIVND (reference sequence). The CDR3 DNA reads TGTGCCAGTAGGAACAGGGGCGCGAGGACCGGGGAGCTGTTTTTT. Translation: CASRNRGARTGELFF. The entire variable domain, with the rest obtained from reference TRBV19 and TRBJ2-2, is as follows: DGGITQSPKYLFRKEGQNVTLSCEQNLNHDAMYWYRQDPGQGLRLIYYSQIVNDFQKGDIAEGYSVSREKKESFPLTVTSAQKNPTAFYLCASRNRGARTGELFFGEGSRLTVL.

This clonotype was seen a handful of times. The chain joins TRBV3-1 to TRBJ2-7; D perhaps matches TRBD1 (6 bases). V lost 2 bases, J lost 3 bases, and 17 bases lay in between. This CDR3 has 16 amino acids. Germline CDR1 LGHDT, CDR2 YNNKEL (reference sequence). The CDR3 DNA sequence: TGTGCCAGCAGCCAACAAAGGGGGTACAGTCTCTACGAGCAGTACTTC. As protein: CASSQQRGYSLYEQYF.

This clonotype has a count of ten or more. A junction boundary mismatches the germline segment, possibly from a read error. This chain uses TRBV12-3 or TRBV12-4 with TRBJ1-1, with D possibly matching TRBD1 (6 bases). The CDR3 has 14 residues. The CDR3 region is CASRPWQGNTEVFF. CDR3 bases: TGTGCCAGCAGGCCGTGGCAGGGGAACACTGAAGTTTTCTTT.

This clonotype has ten or more counts. The chain uses TRBV18 and TRBJ1-1; D unclear. Germline V gives CDR1 KGHSH, CDR2 LQKENI. The CDR3 is 16 residues long. V lost 2 bases and J 8 bases, leaving 21 bases between the germline ends. Here the CDR3 DNA reads TGTGCCAGCTCACCATCCATAACCAACCTCGGAACAGAAGCTTTCTTT. Translation: CASSPSITNLGTEAFF.

This clonotype was detected many times. The rearrangement uses TRBV20-1 and TRBJ1-5; 7 nucleotides agree with TRBD1. There are 13 residues in the CDR3. Germline V CDR1 and CDR2: DFQATT, SNEGSKA (reference sequence). CDR3 bases: TGCAGCGAAGCAGGGGGGGTCAATCAGCCCCAGCATTTT. Its translation is CSEAGGVNQPQHF.

The sample holds many counts of this clonotype. The J gene is TRBJ2-1, the V gene TRBV4-1; D possibly corresponds to TRBD1 (5 bases). The CDR3 is 15 residues long. V shed 3 bases and J shed 7 bases, with 16 bases lying between them. From germline, CDR1 is MGHRA and CDR2 YSYEKL. The CDR3 sequence: CASSQTPGKVNEQFF. The CDR3 coding sequence is TGCGCCAGCAGCCAGACTCCAGGGAAGGTAAATGAGCAGTTCTTC.

The chain links TRBV5-1 to TRBJ2-1; perhaps D is TRBD1 or TRBD2 (5 bases each). Germline V gene sequence: CDR1 SGHRS, CDR2 YFSETQ. The CDR3 contains 14 residues. V was pared by 3 bases and J by 7 bases, with 14 bases between. CDR3: CASSSGTGPNEQFF. CDR3 DNA: TGCGCCAGCAGCTCCGGGACCGGACCGAATGAGCAGTTCTTC.

This clonotype was detected many times. The chain carries TRBV12-3 or TRBV12-4 and TRBJ2-3; possibly TRBD2 for D (5 bases). The CDR3 is made up of 18 amino acids. Trimming removed 6 bases from V and 4 bases from J, with 26 bases in between. The DNA for the CDR3 is TGTGCCAGCAGCCGGAAGGTAAAAACTAGACTGTCGGCAGATACGCAGTATTTT. Protein sequence: CASSRKVKTRLSADTQYF.

This clonotype was counted a few times. The chain joins TRBV20-1 to TRBJ1-4, with D perhaps matching TRBD1 (5 bases). In germline, CDR1 is DFQATT, CDR2 SNEGSKA (reference sequence). V lost 1 base, J lost 7 bases, and 10 bases lay in between. This CDR3 is built from 13 residues. This CDR3 reads CSARGGQAEKLFF. In DNA, the CDR3 is TGCAGTGCTAGAGGGGGCCAGGCTGAAAAACTGTTTTTT.